The 30 T cell receptor beta chains below were found in one sample sequenced in a study of response to subunit inactivated influenza vaccine. TCRdb used MiXCR to reprocess the RT-PCR reads, holding one entry per CDR3 protein. The table shows 500,000 to 600,000 distinct CDR3 sequences, with 10% to 15% occurring only once. The sample here was PBMCs from blood, taken 35 to 45 days after vaccination. These receptors came from a man aged 50-60 years who received an inactivated influenza vaccine.

The gene calls are TRBV27 and TRBJ1-1, with 7 bases aligning to TRBD1. CDR1 MNHEY and CDR2 SMNVEV come from the germline V gene (reference sequence). With V trimmed by 6 bases and J by 0 bases, 4 bases remained unmatched. The CDR3 length is 14 residues. The CDR3 protein is CASSKDRMNTEAFF. DNA for the CDR3: TGTGCCAGCAGCAAGGACAGGATGAACACTGAAGCTTTCTTT.

The V call is TRBV4-3, the J call TRBJ2-3; D perhaps matches TRBD2 (7 bases). V lost 0 bases, J lost 6 bases, and 10 bases lay in between. Germline V gene lookup returns CDR1 LGHNA and CDR2 YSLEER. The CDR3 spans 14 residues. The CDR3 is CASSQERGGDTQYF. CDR3 DNA sequence: TGCGCCAGCAGCCAAGAAAGGGGGGGGGATACGCAGTATTTT.

The V call is TRBV4-1, the J call TRBJ2-7; TRBD1 might be the D (6 bases). Germline V gene sequence: CDR1 MGHRA, CDR2 YSYEKL. The CDR3 is 15 amino acids. The V and J ends lost 0 bases and 3 bases respectively, with 12 bases between them. CDR3 DNA sequence: TGCGCCAGCAGCCAAGATACCGGCAGGGGCTACGAGCAGTACTTC. It encodes CASSQDTGRGYEQYF.

V gene TRBV7-2 combines with J gene TRBJ2-3, with TRBD1 matching over 7 bases. There are 14 residues in the CDR3. J gave up 6 bases and V 5 bases, and 8 bases lay outside the gene matches. Germline loops: CDR1 SGHTA, CDR2 FQGNSA. CDR3 bases: TGTGCCAGCAGCCCGACAGGGTCTGGTGATACGCAGTATTTT. Amino acid sequence: CASSPTGSGDTQYF.

CDR3 in DNA: TGTGCCAGCAGCCCACCCGTGGGTGGGAAGACCCAGTACTTC. It is translated as CASSPPVGGKTQYF. The chain is built from TRBV7-2 and TRBJ2-5; D uncertain. Germline V gene lookup returns CDR1 SGHTA and CDR2 FQGNSA. The CDR3 runs to 14 residues. The V and J ends lost 5 bases and 6 bases respectively, with 16 bases between them.

This clonotype occurred a few times. V usage is TRBV5-6 and J usage is TRBJ1-1, with TRBD1 matching 7 bases. The CDR3 has 15 residues. Per the germline V gene, CDR1 is SGHDT and CDR2 is YYEEEE. The ends lost 5 bases at V and 0 bases at J; junction bases unmatched: 7. CDR3: CASRPGTEMNTEAFF. The CDR3 DNA is TGTGCCAGCAGACCCGGGACAGAAATGAACACTGAAGCTTTCTTT. Combining the CDR3 with reference TRBV5-6 and TRBJ1-1 gives the whole variable domain DAGVTQSPTHLIKTRGQQVTLRCSPKSGHDTVSWYQQALGQGPQFIFQYYEEEERQRGNFPDRFSGHQFPNYSSELNVNALLLGDSALYLCASRPGTEMNTEAFFGQGTRLTVV.

Comment on this clonotype: A read error may account for a junction end that differs from germline. V gene TRBV7-2 combines with J gene TRBJ1-6; 8 nucleotides line up with TRBD1. The CDR3 has 13 amino acids. Germline CDR1 and CDR2: SGHTA and FQGNSA. The DNA of the CDR3 is TGCGGGACAGGACGAAACATAGATTCACCCCTCCACTTT. It yields the protein CGTGRNIDSPLHF.

This clonotype was observed at least ten times. CDR3 coding DNA: TGCAGTGCTCGCCTTTGGGAGACCCAGTACTTC. It is translated as CSARLWETQYF. The rearrangement joins TRBV20-1 to TRBJ2-5; no clear D gene. Germline CDR1 and CDR2: DFQATT and SNEGSKA (reference sequence). The CDR3 covers 11 residues. Trimming took off 5 bases at V and 5 bases at J, with 9 bases between the two ends.

This clonotype was detected a few times. At one of its ends the junction is not consistent with the germline gene, which may arise from a read error. The rearrangement joins TRBV20-1 to TRBJ1-3; D not certain. Germline V gene data show CDR1 as DFQATT and CDR2 as SNEGSKA (reference sequence). CDR3 size: 17 residues. In DNA, the CDR3 is TGCTGTGCTAGAGATTTGAAGGCGGGCATCTCTGGAAACACCATATATTTT. Its translation is CCARDLKAGISGNTIYF.

This clonotype was observed many times. The chain has TRBV12-3 or TRBV12-4 and TRBJ1-2; the D gene is possibly TRBD1 (5 bases). CDR3 size: 14 residues. Trimming removed 2 bases from V and 2 bases from J, with 9 bases in between. The chain's CDR3 is CASSLTGVNYGYTF. CDR3 bases: TGTGCCAGCAGTTTAACAGGAGTGAACTATGGCTACACCTTC.

This clonotype has at least ten counts. The rearrangement uses TRBV5-1 and TRBJ2-5; D may match TRBD1 or TRBD2 (7 bases each). The CDR3 extends over 15 amino acids. CDR1 SGHRS and CDR2 YFSETQ come from the germline V gene. V lost 4 bases, J lost 2 bases, and 15 bases lay in between. Here the CDR3 DNA reads TGCGCCAGCAGCCTGGGAGGGACAGTTCAAGAGACCCAGTACTTC. Translation: CASSLGGTVQETQYF.

This chain uses TRBV18 with TRBJ2-1, with D perhaps given as TRBD1 or TRBD2 (5 bases each). The CDR3 is 17 residues long. V was pared by 3 bases and J by 4 bases, with 19 bases between. Germline V gene lookup returns CDR1 KGHSH and CDR2 LQKENI. The DNA for the CDR3 is TGTGCCAGCTCACCCGGACACGGGGCGGCGGCTTACAATGAGCAGTTCTTC. The encoded protein is CASSPGHGAAAYNEQFF. Based on the CDR3 plus reference TRBV18 and TRBJ2-1, the full variable domain is NAGVMQNPRHLVRRRGQEARLRCSPMKGHSHVYWYRQLPEEGLKFMVYLQKENIIDESGMPKERFSAEFPKEGPSILRIQQVVRGDSAAYFCASSPGHGAAAYNEQFFGPGTRLTVL.

The table lists this clonotype with a few counts. V usage is TRBV29-1 and J usage is TRBJ1-1; 7 bases map to TRBD1. V was clipped by 4 bases and J by 0 bases; unmatched bases: 8. CDR1 is SQVTM, CDR2 ANQGSEA, per germline. The CDR3 sequence is 15 residues long. The DNA of the CDR3 is TGCAGCGTTGTCGGTCAGGGGGGGCTGAACACTGAAGCTTTCTTT. As protein: CSVVGQGGLNTEAFF.

This clonotype was observed a few times. The CDR3 DNA reads as TGTGCCAGCAGTGAGCAACTAGCGGGAGGGCAAGAGCAGTTCTTC. As protein: CASSEQLAGGQEQFF. The chain links TRBV25-1 to TRBJ2-1; 13 bases match TRBD2. The V and J ends lost 3 bases and 10 bases, in that order; junction bases with no gene match: 6. CDR1 is MGHDK, CDR2 SYGVNS, per germline. The CDR3 has 15 residues. The variable domain in full, completed from reference TRBV25-1 and TRBJ2-1, reads EADIYQTPRYLVIGTGKKITLECSQTMGHDKMYWYQQDPGMELHLIHYSYGVNSTEKGDLSSESTVSRIRTEHFPLTLESARPSHTSQYLCASSEQLAGGQEQFFGPGTRLTVL.

The genes are TRBV6-5 and TRBJ2-7; D not resolved. The length of the CDR3 is 12 residues. CDR1 and CDR2 from the germline V gene are MNHEY and SVGAGI. V gave up 6 bases and J gave up 2 bases, with 8 bases separating them. The CDR3 region is CASRGSTYEQYF. CDR3 DNA: TGTGCCAGCAGGGGCAGTACCTACGAGCAGTACTTC.

In its sample, this clonotype was seen a few times. The genes are TRBV20-1 and TRBJ2-5; the match to TRBD1 covers 10 bases. After removal of 6 bases from V and 4 bases from J, the junction contained 8 bases not matched to a gene. The CDR3 totals 14 residues. Germline CDR1 and CDR2: DFQATT and SNEGSKA (reference sequence). CDR3 DNA sequence: TGCAGTGCAAAACCGGACAGGGGGTTAGAGACCCAGTACTTC. Its protein product is CSAKPDRGLETQYF.

CDR3 loop: CASKPLRSGSYPEQYF. CDR3 coding DNA: TGTGCCAGCAAACCCTTACGTAGCGGGAGCTACCCCGAGCAGTACTTC. The genes are TRBV6-4 and TRBJ2-7; 9 bases map to TRBD2. Unmatched junction bases numbered 16, after V lost 7 bases and J lost 6 bases. Germline V gene sequence: CDR1 MRHNA, CDR2 SNTAGT. The CDR3 runs 16 residues.

This chain connects TRBV6-5 to TRBJ2-3; either TRBD1 or TRBD2 may fit D (5 bases each). CDR1 is MNHEY, CDR2 SVGAGI, per germline. V gave up 2 bases and J gave up 2 bases, with 17 bases separating them. This CDR3 spans 17 amino acids. In DNA, the CDR3 is TGTGCCAGCAGTTACCCGATACGGGACGGACCCACAGATACGCAGTATTTT. Protein: CASSYPIRDGPTDTQYF.

V gene TRBV7-6 combines with J gene TRBJ2-7; D gene uncertain. V lost 1 base to trimming and J lost 2 bases, with 12 bases between them. Germline lookup yields CDR1 SGHVS and CDR2 FNYEAQ. CDR3 length: 15 amino acids. CDR3 sequence (DNA): TGTGCCAGCAGCTTAGAGGCCGCCAGAGCCTACGAGCAGTACTTC. Its translation: CASSLEAARAYEQYF.

This clonotype was recorded a few times. The chain couples TRBV4-3 to TRBJ2-1; maybe TRBD2 (5 bases). V was trimmed by 0 bases and J by 8 bases, leaving 23 bases between them. CDR3 length equals 18 residues. Germline CDR1 LGHNA, CDR2 YSLEER. The CDR3 DNA sequence: TGCGCCAGCAGCCAAGAAGATCCTACTAGGTCGAGGGCGGATGAGCAGTTCTTC. It encodes CASSQEDPTRSRADEQFF.

This clonotype was counted at least ten times. The rearrangement links TRBV5-1 to TRBJ2-7, with 8 bases matching TRBD2. This CDR3 is built from 16 residues. Germline V gives CDR1 SGHRS, CDR2 YFSETQ. Trimming at V came to 0 bases and at J to 7 bases, leaving 12 bases not matched to a gene. The CDR3 protein is CASSLASAGGPEEQYF. In nucleotides, the CDR3 is TGCGCCAGCAGCTTGGCCTCGGCGGGAGGCCCTGAGGAGCAGTACTTC.

V is TRBV24-1 and J is TRBJ1-1; 7 nucleotides line up with TRBD1. Germline-derived CDR1 and CDR2 are KGHDR and SFDVKD. The CDR3 spans 15 residues. After removal of 4 bases from V and 4 bases from J, the junction contained 8 bases not matched to a gene. CDR3 sequence: CATSDSTGVGTEAFF. The CDR3 DNA follows: TGTGCCACCAGTGACTCAACAGGGGTGGGCACTGAAGCTTTCTTT.

There are a few counts of this clonotype. The chain carries TRBV20-1 and TRBJ1-6; the match to TRBD1 covers 7 bases. The ends lost 5 bases at V and 7 bases at J; junction bases unmatched: 5. The CDR3 extends over 13 amino acids. Looked up from germline, CDR1 is DFQATT and CDR2 is SNEGSKA (reference sequence). CDR3 residues: CSASQQGNSPLHF. CDR3 coding DNA: TGCAGTGCTTCGCAACAGGGGAATTCACCCCTCCACTTT.

This clonotype has only a few counts. J is TRBJ1-1 and V is TRBV7-2; 8 nucleotides match TRBD1. The CDR3 loop spans 15 amino acids. The germline CDR1 and CDR2 sequences are SGHTA and FQGNSA. The V segment lost 5 bases and the J segment 6 bases; nucleotides outside the gene matches: 11. The CDR3 loop is CASSDRDRSVAEAFF. CDR3 in DNA: TGTGCCAGCAGCGACCGGGACAGGAGTGTCGCTGAAGCTTTCTTT.

V usage is TRBV24-1 and J usage is TRBJ2-5; TRBD1 agrees at 7 bases. With 6 bases clipped from V and 2 bases from J, the junction kept 11 bases outside the gene matches. CDR1 is KGHDR, CDR2 SFDVKD, per germline. CDR3 size: 16 residues. CDR3 sequence (DNA): TGTGCCACCAGTTTTACCGGGTCAGGGGGACAAGAGACCCAGTACTTC. Amino acids: CATSFTGSGGQETQYF.

There are a few counts of this clonotype. V is TRBV20-1 and J is TRBJ1-2, with D tentatively TRBD1 (5 bases). The ends were cut back, 3 bases at V and 8 bases at J, with 13 bases in the middle. Germline lookup yields CDR1 DFQATT and CDR2 SNEGSKA (reference sequence). The CDR3 length is 12 residues. Here the CDR3 reads CSASGGPDGYTF. The CDR3 nucleotides are TGCAGTGCTAGTGGGGGACCTGACGGCTACACCTTC.

The genes are TRBV7-9 and TRBJ2-3; D possibly matches TRBD1 or TRBD2 (5 bases each). Germline lookup yields CDR1 SEHNR and CDR2 FQNEAQ (reference sequence). The V gene lost 5 bases and the J gene lost 4 bases, with 19 bases spanning the gap. This CDR3 has 16 residues. The CDR3 spells CASSLAGTAFADTQYF. The CDR3 DNA follows: TGTGCCAGCAGCCTCGCCGGGACGGCCTTCGCAGATACGCAGTATTTT.

This clonotype was counted only a few times. This chain connects TRBV7-2 to TRBJ2-7; D ambiguous. There are 14 residues in the CDR3. Per the germline V gene, CDR1 is SGHTA and CDR2 is FQGNSA. V was shortened by 1 base and J by 5 bases, with 12 bases between the two germline ends. CDR3 protein: CASSLVGVNHEQYF. CDR3 DNA sequence: TGTGCCAGCAGCTTAGTTGGAGTAAACCACGAGCAGTACTTC.

At least ten counts were recorded for this clonotype. The genes are TRBV12-3 or TRBV12-4 and TRBJ2-7, with D perhaps matching TRBD1 (6 bases). V was pared by 4 bases and J by 5 bases, with 21 bases between. There are 16 residues in the CDR3. The CDR3 here is CASSSPLLTGTNEQYF. The CDR3 DNA follows: TGTGCCAGCAGTTCCCCACTACTAACAGGGACGAACGAGCAGTACTTC.

The V and J genes are TRBV20-1 and TRBJ1-1; 8 bases fit TRBD1. CDR3 length: 14 amino acids. V trimming: 7 bases; J trimming: 2 bases; junction bases outside the gene matches: 9. CDR1 is DFQATT, CDR2 SNEGSKA, per germline (reference sequence). The CDR3 sequence is CSVPTGTGNTEAFF. CDR3 bases: TGCAGTGTACCGACCGGGACAGGAAACACTGAAGCTTTCTTT.